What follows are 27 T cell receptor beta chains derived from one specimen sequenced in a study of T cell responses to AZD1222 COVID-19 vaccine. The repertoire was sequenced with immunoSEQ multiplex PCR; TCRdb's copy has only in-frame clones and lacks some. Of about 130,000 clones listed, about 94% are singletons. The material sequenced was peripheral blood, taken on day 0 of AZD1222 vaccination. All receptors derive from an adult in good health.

In nucleotides, the CDR3 is TGTGCCAGCAGTGAGTTTACAGGGTCGGATGGCTACACCTTC. Encoded protein: CASSEFTGSDGYTF. The genes are TRBV2 and TRBJ1-2; a weak D match, TRBD1 (6 bases). The V and J ends lost 3 bases and 6 bases respectively, with 14 bases between them. There are 14 residues in the CDR3. Germline CDR1 and CDR2: SNHLY and FYNNEI.

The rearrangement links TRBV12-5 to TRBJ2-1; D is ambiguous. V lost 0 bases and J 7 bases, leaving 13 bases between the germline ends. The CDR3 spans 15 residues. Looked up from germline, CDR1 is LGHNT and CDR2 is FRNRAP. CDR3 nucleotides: TGTGCTAGTGGTTTGGTAATGGGCCGGCGGAATGAGCAGTTCTTC. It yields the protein CASGLVMGRRNEQFF. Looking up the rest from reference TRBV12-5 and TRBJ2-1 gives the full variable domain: DARVTQTPRHKVTEMGQEVTMRCQPILGHNTVFWYRQTMMQGLELLAYFRNRAPLDDSGMPKDRFSAEMPDATLATLKIQPSEPRDSAVYFCASGLVMGRRNEQFFGPGTRLTVL.

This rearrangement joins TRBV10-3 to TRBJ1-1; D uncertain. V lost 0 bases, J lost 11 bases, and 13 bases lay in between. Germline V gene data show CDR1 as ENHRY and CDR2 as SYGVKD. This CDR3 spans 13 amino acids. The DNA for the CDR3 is TGTGCCATCAGTGAGTCGCGTCAGTCGTGGGCTTTCTTT. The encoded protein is CAISESRQSWAFF.

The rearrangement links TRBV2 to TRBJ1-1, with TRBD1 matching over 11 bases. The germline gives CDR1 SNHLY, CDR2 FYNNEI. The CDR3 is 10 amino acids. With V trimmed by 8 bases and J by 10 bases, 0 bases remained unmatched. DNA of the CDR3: TGTGCCAGCGGACAGGGGGCAGCTTTCTTT. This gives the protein CASGQGAAFF.

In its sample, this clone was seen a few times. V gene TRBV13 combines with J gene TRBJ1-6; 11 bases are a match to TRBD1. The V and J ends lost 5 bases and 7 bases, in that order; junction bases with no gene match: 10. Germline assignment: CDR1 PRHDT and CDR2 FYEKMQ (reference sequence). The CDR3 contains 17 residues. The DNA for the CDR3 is TGTGCCAGCAGCCCTCGGGGAGGGACAGGGGGAAATTCACCCCTCCACTTT. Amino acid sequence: CASSPRGGTGGNSPLHF.

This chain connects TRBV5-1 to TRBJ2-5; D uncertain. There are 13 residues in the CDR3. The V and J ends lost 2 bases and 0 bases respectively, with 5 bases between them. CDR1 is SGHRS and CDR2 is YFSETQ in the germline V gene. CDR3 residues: CASSLSYQETQYF. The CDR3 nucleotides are TGCGCCAGCAGCTTATCGTACCAAGAGACCCAGTACTTC.

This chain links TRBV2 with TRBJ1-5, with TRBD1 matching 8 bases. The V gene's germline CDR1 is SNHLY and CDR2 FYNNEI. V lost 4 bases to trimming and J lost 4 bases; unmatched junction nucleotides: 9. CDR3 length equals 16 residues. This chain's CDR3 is CASSAARTGRNQPQHF. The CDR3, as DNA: TGTGCCAGCAGTGCTGCCCGGACAGGGAGGAATCAGCCCCAGCATTTT.

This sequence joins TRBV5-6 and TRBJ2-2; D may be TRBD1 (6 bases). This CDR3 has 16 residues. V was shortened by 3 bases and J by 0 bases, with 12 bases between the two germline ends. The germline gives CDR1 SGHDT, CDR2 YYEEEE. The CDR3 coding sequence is TGTGCCAGCAGCTACCACGACAGGTCGAACACCGGGGAGCTGTTTTTT. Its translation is CASSYHDRSNTGELFF.

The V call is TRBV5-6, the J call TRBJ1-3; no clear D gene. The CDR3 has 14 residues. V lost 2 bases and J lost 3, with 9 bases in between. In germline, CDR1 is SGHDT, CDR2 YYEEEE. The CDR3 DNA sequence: TGTGCCAGCAGCTTCATCGGGATTGGAAACACCATATATTTT. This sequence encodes CASSFIGIGNTIYF.

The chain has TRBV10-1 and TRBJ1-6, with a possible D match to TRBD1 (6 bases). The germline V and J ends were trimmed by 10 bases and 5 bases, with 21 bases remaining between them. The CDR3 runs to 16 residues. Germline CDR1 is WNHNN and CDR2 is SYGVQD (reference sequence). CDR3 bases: TGCGCCACCCCGGGACAAAGGATGGATAATAATTCACCCCTCCACTTT. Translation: CATPGQRMDNNSPLHF.

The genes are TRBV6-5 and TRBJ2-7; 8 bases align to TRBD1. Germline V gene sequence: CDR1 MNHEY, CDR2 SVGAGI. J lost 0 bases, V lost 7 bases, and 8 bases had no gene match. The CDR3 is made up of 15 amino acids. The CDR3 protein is CASTTRQGISYEQYF. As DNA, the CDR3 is TGTGCCAGCACCACCAGACAGGGGATCTCCTACGAGCAGTACTTC.

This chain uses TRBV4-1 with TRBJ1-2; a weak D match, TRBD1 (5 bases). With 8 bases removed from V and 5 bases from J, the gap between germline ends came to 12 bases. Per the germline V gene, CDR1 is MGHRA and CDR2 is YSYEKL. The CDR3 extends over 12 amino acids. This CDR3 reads CASEGSEYGYTF. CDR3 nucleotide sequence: TGCGCCAGCGAGGGGTCCGAATATGGCTACACCTTC.

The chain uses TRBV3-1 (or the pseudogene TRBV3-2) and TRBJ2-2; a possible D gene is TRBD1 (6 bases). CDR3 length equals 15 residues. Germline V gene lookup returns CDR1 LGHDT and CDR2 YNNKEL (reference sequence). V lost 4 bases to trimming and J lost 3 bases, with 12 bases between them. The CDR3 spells CASSLRTAYTGELFF. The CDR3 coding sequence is TGTGCCAGCAGCCTCAGGACAGCTTACACCGGGGAGCTGTTTTTT.

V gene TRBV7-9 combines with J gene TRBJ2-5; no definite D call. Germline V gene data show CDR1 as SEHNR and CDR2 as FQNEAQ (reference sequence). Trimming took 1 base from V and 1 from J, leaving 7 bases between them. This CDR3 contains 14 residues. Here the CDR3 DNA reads TGTGCCAGCAGCTTAGGCCAGCCCCAAGAGACCCAGTACTTC. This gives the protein CASSLGQPQETQYF.

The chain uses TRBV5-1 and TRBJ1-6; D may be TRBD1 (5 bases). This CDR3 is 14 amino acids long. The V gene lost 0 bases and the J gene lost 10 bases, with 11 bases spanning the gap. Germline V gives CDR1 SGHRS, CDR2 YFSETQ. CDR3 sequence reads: CASSLEGAASPLHF. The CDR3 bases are TGCGCCAGCAGCTTGGAAGGGGCCGCGTCACCCCTCCACTTT.

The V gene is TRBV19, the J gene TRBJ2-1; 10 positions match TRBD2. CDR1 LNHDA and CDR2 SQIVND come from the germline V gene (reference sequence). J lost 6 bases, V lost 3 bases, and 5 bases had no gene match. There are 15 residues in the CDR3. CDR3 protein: CASSIGLAVTNEQFF. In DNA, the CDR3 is TGTGCCAGTAGTATCGGACTAGCGGTTACCAATGAGCAGTTCTTC.

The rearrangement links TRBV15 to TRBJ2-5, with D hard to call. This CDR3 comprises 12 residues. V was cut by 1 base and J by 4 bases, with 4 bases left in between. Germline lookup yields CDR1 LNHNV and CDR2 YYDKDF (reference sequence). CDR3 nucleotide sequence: TGTGCCACCAGCAGAGCTGGAGAGACCCAGTACTTC. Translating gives CATSRAGETQYF.

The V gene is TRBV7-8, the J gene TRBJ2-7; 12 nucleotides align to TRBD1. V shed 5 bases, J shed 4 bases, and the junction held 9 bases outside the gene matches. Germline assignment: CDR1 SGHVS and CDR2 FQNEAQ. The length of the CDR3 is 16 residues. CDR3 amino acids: CASSPWDRGRRYEQYF. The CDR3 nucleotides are TGTGCCAGCAGCCCCTGGGACAGGGGGCGCAGGTACGAGCAGTACTTC.

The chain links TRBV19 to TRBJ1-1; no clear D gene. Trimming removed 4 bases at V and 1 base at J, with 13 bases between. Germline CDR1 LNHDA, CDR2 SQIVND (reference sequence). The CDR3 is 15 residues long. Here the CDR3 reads CASSTLPGKNTEAFF. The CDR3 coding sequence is TGTGCCAGTAGTACCCTCCCGGGGAAGAACACTGAAGCTTTCTTT.

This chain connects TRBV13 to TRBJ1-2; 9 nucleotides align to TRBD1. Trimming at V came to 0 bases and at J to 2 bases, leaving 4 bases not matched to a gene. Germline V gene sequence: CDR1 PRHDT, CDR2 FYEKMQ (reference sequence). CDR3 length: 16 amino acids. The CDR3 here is CASSLGGDRANYGYTF. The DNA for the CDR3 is TGTGCCAGCAGCTTAGGCGGGGACAGGGCGAACTATGGCTACACCTTC.

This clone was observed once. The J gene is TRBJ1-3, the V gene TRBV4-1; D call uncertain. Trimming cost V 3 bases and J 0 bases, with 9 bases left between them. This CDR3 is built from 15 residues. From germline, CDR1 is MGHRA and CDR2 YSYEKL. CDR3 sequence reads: CASSQMTFSGNTIYF. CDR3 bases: TGCGCCAGCAGCCAGATGACATTCTCTGGAAACACCATATATTTT.

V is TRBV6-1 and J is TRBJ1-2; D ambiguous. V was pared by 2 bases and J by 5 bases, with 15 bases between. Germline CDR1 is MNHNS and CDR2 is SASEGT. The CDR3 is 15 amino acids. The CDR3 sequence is CASSERGQPIYGYTF. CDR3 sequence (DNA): TGTGCCAGCAGTGAAAGAGGTCAACCCATATATGGCTACACCTTC.

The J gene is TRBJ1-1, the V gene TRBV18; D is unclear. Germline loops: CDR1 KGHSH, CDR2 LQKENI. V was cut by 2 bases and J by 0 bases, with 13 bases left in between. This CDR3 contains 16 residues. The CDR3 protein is CASSPTTLLMNTEAFF. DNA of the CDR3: TGTGCCAGCTCACCAACGACGTTATTAATGAACACTGAAGCTTTCTTT. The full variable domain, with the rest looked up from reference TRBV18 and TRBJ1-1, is NAGVMQNPRHLVRRRGQEARLRCSPMKGHSHVYWYRQLPEEGLKFMVYLQKENIIDESGMPKERFSAEFPKEGPSILRIQQVVRGDSAAYFCASSPTTLLMNTEAFFGQGTRLTVV.

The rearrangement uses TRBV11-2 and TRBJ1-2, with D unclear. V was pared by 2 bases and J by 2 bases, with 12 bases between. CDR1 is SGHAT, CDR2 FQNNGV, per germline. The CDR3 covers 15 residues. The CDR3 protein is CASSLSAPANYGYTF. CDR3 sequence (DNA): TGTGCCAGCAGCTTAAGTGCTCCAGCAAACTATGGCTACACCTTC.

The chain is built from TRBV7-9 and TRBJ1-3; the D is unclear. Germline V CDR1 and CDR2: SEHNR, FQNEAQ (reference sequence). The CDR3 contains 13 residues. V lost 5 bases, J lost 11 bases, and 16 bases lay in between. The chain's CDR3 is CASSPTDVRAIYF. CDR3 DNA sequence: TGTGCCAGCAGCCCGACGGACGTGAGAGCCATATATTTT.

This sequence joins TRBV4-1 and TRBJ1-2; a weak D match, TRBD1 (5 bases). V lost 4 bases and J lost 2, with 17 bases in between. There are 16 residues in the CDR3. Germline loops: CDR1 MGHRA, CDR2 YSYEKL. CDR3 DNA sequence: TGCGCCAGCAGCCTAATCCCAAGGACATCCAACTATGGCTACACCTTC. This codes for CASSLIPRTSNYGYTF.

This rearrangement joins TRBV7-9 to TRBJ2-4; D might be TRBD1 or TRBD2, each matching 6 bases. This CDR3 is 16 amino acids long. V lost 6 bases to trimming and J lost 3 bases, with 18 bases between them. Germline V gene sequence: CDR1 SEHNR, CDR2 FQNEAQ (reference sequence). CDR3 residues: CASSEISGDIKNIQYF. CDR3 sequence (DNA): TGTGCCAGCAGTGAGATTTCGGGGGACATCAAAAACATTCAGTACTTC.